A selection of T cell receptor beta chains follows, all from one sample in a study of blood T cell repertoires in COVID-19. The method was immunoSEQ multiplex PCR; TCRdb's version includes in-frame clones alone and lacks a portion of them. The sample has roughly 260,000 clones, roughly 86% seen once. The sequenced sample was peripheral blood. The receptor set was obtained from a man aged 40-49 years who had recovered from COVID-19. CDR3s include the opening cysteine and the closing phenylalanine or tryptophan. Each record gives: J gene, V gene, clone size, D gene, CDR3 DNA, CDR3 protein. A D gene is named only where the DNA matches it firmly. Only part of the rows carry a size: once, few, many, or a class if the clone is expanded.

TRBJ2-1 TRBV7-9 NA TRBD2 TGTGCCAGCAGCTTGTTCCAGGGTAGCGGGGGGGCGTCCTACAATGAGCAGTTCTTC CASSLFQGSGGASYNEQFF
TRBJ2-2 TRBV27 NA TRBD2 TGTGCCAGCCAGACTAGCGGGGGGGCGAACACCGGGGAGCTGTTTTTT CASQTSGGANTGELFF
TRBJ2-7 TRBV5-1 NA NA TGCGCCCCCGACGGCAGGACCTACGAGCAGTACTTC CAPDGRTYEQYF
TRBJ1-2 TRBV5-6 NA NA TGTGCCAGCAGCCCTAACCGTGGTTTATTCCGATCTAACTATGGCTACACCTTC CASSPNRGLFRSNYGYTF
TRBJ1-2 TRBV6-6 once TRBD1 TGTGCCAGCAGTTACTCGGGACAGTCTAACTATGGCTACACCTTC CASSYSGQSNYGYTF
TRBJ2-2 TRBV3-1/TRBV3-2 NA TRBD1 TGTGCCAGCAGACCGACAGGGATCACCGGGGAGCTGTTTTTT CASRPTGITGELFF
TRBJ2-7 TRBV9 NA TRBD1 TGTGCCAGCAGCGTAGGTACGGGACAGGGGTACGAGCAGTACTTC CASSVGTGQGYEQYF
TRBJ2-2 TRBV6-5 once NA TGTGCCAGCAGACCCACAGGGAAAACCGGGGAGCTGTTTTTT CASRPTGKTGELFF
TRBJ1-1 TRBV10-2 NA NA TGCGCCAGCAGTGTGTTGAGGACAGCTTCTGAAGCTTTCTTT CASSVLRTASEAFF
TRBJ1-1 TRBV6-5 NA TRBD1 TGTGCCAGCCACCCATTACCCGGGACAGATGAAGCTTTCTTT CASHPLPGTDEAFF
TRBJ2-7 TRBV9 NA TRBD2 TGTGCCAGCAGCCCCCGCGGTAGCGGGAGGTCATACTACGAGCAGTACTTC CASSPRGSGRSYYEQYF
TRBJ2-5 TRBV11-2 NA TRBD2 TGTGCCAGCAGCTGGGGACTAGCGGGATCAGGCGAGACCCAGTACTTC CASSWGLAGSGETQYF
TRBJ1-5 TRBV19 NA NA TGTGCCAGTAGTCCCCGGGGGGACCACAATCAGCCCCAGCATTTT CASSPRGDHNQPQHF
TRBJ1-3 TRBV19 NA TRBD1 TGTGCCAGTAGTATAGTACGGGACAGGGTCGCCGGAAACACCATATATTTT CASSIVRDRVAGNTIYF
TRBJ2-5 TRBV6-5 once TRBD2 TGTGCCAGCAGTTACTCGCTAGCGGGGGGCCAAGAGACCCAGTACTTC CASSYSLAGGQETQYF
TRBJ2-5 TRBV5-6 NA TRBD2 TGTGCCAGCAGCCACCCCGGACTAGCGGGGGTAAAGACCCAGTACTTC CASSHPGLAGVKTQYF
TRBJ1-1 TRBV6-5 NA NA TGTGCCAGCAGACGACTGGGACAGAACACTGAAGCTTTCTTT CASRRLGQNTEAFF
TRBJ2-1 TRBV10-3 once TRBD2 TGTGCCATCAGTGAGTTGGCGGGGGGGCCTAATGAGCAGTTCTTC CAISELAGGPNEQFF
TRBJ1-5 TRBV28 NA TRBD1 TGTGCCAGCAGCGACAGGGGCAATCAGCCCCAGCATTTT CASSDRGNQPQHF
TRBJ2-3 TRBV29-1 NA NA TGCAGCGTATTACCCGGGACTGTCGGCGGGACGCAGTATTTT CSVLPGTVGGTQYF
TRBJ2-7 TRBV11-3 NA TRBD2 TGTGCCAGCAGCTTTTCCGGGACTAGCCCCACCTACGAGCAGTACTTC CASSFSGTSPTYEQYF
TRBJ2-7 TRBV12-5 NA TRBD2 TGTGCTAGTGAACAGACAGGGACTAGCGGTTCCTCCTACGAGCAGTACTTC CASEQTGTSGSSYEQYF
TRBJ2-1 TRBV2 NA TRBD2 TGTGCCAGCAGTGAGTTTAGCGGGAGGGCCAATAATGAGCAGTTCTTC CASSEFSGRANNEQFF
TRBJ1-6 TRBV27 NA TRBD1 TGTGCCAGCAGTATAAGGACAGGGAGGTTCTCACCCCTCCACTTT CASSIRTGRFSPLHF
TRBJ2-5 TRBV7-3 NA NA TGTGCCAGCAGCTTAACTGGGTCCCGAGGAGAGACCCAGTACTTC CASSLTGSRGETQYF
TRBJ1-2 TRBV3-1/TRBV3-2 NA NA TGTGCCAGCAGCCAAGATCAGGGCCACTATGGCTACACCTTC CASSQDQGHYGYTF
TRBJ2-5 TRBV7-9 NA TRBD2 TGTGCCAGCAGCGGACGCCTAGCGGGAGTTTGGGAGACCCAGTACTTC CASSGRLAGVWETQYF
TRBJ2-6 TRBV9 NA NA TGTGCCAGCAGCGTCCCTGCTGGGGCCAACGTCCTGACTTTC CASSVPAGANVLTF
TRBJ1-2 TRBV5-8 NA NA TGTGCCAGCAGCCCCGGCACAGCTTATGGCTACACCTTC CASSPGTAYGYTF
TRBJ2-1 TRBV6-4 NA NA TGTGCCAGCAGCCTCGGCCTAGCATCCTACAATGAGCAGTTCTTC CASSLGLASYNEQFF
TRBJ2-1 TRBV2 NA TRBD2 TGTGCCAGCAGTCTCGGGCGGGGGGGGAATGAGCAGTTCTTC CASSLGRGGNEQFF
TRBJ1-2 TRBV3-1/TRBV3-2 once NA TGTGCCAGCAGCCAAGCGCAGGGTGGCTATGGCTACACCTTC CASSQAQGGYGYTF
TRBJ1-2 TRBV15 NA NA TGTGCCACCAGCAGAGGTAGGGGGAACAACTATGGCTACACCTTC CATSRGRGNNYGYTF
TRBJ2-3 TRBV5-4 once TRBD2 TGTGCCAGCACCCGCGGGGGAGGACGGGGAGACACAGATACGCAGTATTTT CASTRGGGRGDTDTQYF
TRBJ2-3 TRBV10-1 NA TRBD2 TGCGCCAGCAGTGGGAACGCGGGGGGGCCTGATACGCAGTATTTT CASSGNAGGPDTQYF
TRBJ1-6 TRBV15 NA TRBD1 TGTGCCACCAGCAGAGATCAGGGGGGTTCACCCCTCCACTTT CATSRDQGGSPLHF
TRBJ2-5 TRBV7-2 few NA TGTGCCAGCAGCCCCAAACGAGGGATGGCAGAGACCCAGTACTTC CASSPKRGMAETQYF
TRBJ2-2 TRBV4-3 once TRBD2 TGCGCCAGCAGCCAACTAGCGGGAGGGAACACCGGGGAGCTGTTTTTT CASSQLAGGNTGELFF
TRBJ2-7 TRBV27 NA NA TGTGCCAGCAGTTATCCCGGCGGGGACTACGAGCAGTACTTC CASSYPGGDYEQYF
TRBJ1-5 TRBV21-1 NA NA TGTGCCAGCAGCAAAGGACAGGGCCATCAGCCCCAGCATTTT CASSKGQGHQPQHF
TRBJ2-7 TRBV29-1 NA NA TGCAGCGTTGGAGGCTTCGGTTACCGGGGTGGCGAGCAGTACTTC CSVGGFGYRGGEQYF
TRBJ2-7 TRBV2 NA TRBD2 TGTGCCAGCAGTGTGACTAGCGGGGAGCGAAGCGAGCAGTACTTC CASSVTSGERSEQYF
TRBJ2-2 TRBV11-2 NA TRBD2 TGTGCCAGCAGCACCAGACTAGCGGGAGATAGCCCCGGGGAGCTGTTTTTT CASSTRLAGDSPGELFF
TRBJ1-5 TRBV5-6 NA NA TGTGCCAGCAGCTTGGGGGAGGGCCGACGAGGCAATCAGCCCCAGCATTTT CASSLGEGRRGNQPQHF
TRBJ2-1 TRBV5-5 NA NA TGTGCCAGCAGCTTGACAGCAGGGTACAATGAGCAGTTCTTC CASSLTAGYNEQFF
TRBJ2-1 TRBV27 once NA TGTGCCAGCAGTTTCCGGCGGACCTACAATGAGCAGTTCTTC CASSFRRTYNEQFF
TRBJ2-7 TRBV6-6 NA NA TGTGCCAGCACCATTACAGGGTACGAGCAGTACTTC CASTITGYEQYF
TRBJ2-3 TRBV3-1/TRBV3-2 NA TRBD2 TGTGCCAGCAGCCAGATCGGACTAGCGGGGGGGCTTGGCACAGATACGCAGTATTTT CASSQIGLAGGLGTDTQYF
TRBJ1-2 TRBV2 NA TRBD1 TGTGCCAGCAGTCAAACGGCCGGGACAGGGACTAACTATGGCTACACCTTC CASSQTAGTGTNYGYTF
TRBJ2-7 TRBV2 NA TRBD2 TGTGCCAGCATCCCTGGGGGGCTAGCGGGAAGAGGCTACGAGCAGTACTTC CASIPGGLAGRGYEQYF
TRBJ1-1 TRBV10-3 NA NA TGTGCCATCAGGCAGAACCAAAGGGGTACTGAAGCTTTCTTT CAIRQNQRGTEAFF
TRBJ2-7 TRBV7-2 NA TRBD1 TGTGCCAGCAGCTTAGACTACAGGGGAGACGAGCAGTACTTC CASSLDYRGDEQYF
TRBJ1-5 TRBV6-5 NA NA TGTGCCAGCAACCGACAGGCAATGCAACCCCAGCATTTT CASNRQAMQPQHF
TRBJ2-1 TRBV6-2/TRBV6-3 NA NA TGTGCCAGCAGCTCAAGCGGGACAAGGTACAATGAGCAGTTCTTC CASSSSGTRYNEQFF